This passage covers 21 T cell receptor beta chains from one sample sequenced in a study of blood T cell repertoires in COVID-19. Produced via immunoSEQ multiplex PCR; TCRdb's table is partial and in-frame only. The sample contains about 280,000 clones, 70% to 90% of which appear only once. The specimen sequenced was peripheral blood. The receptors originated from a woman aged 25-40 years with active or convalescent COVID-19.

In its sample, this clone was seen a few times. V and J are TRBV7-7 and TRBJ2-1; possibly TRBD2 for D (6 bases). This CDR3 region has 13 residues. CDR1 SSHAT and CDR2 FNYEAQ come from the germline V gene (reference sequence). For the CDR3, the DNA is TGTGCTAGCTCGCGGGGCTCCTACAATGAGCAGTTCTTC. Translation: CASSRGSYNEQFF.

The rearrangement links TRBV9 to TRBJ2-5, with 8 bases lining up with TRBD2. This CDR3 contains 16 residues. V lost 2 bases and J lost 1; bases outside the gene matches: 7. CDR1 SGDLS and CDR2 YYNGEE come from the germline V gene. The CDR3 protein is CASSVEYRGGQETQYF. CDR3 sequence (DNA): TGTGCCAGCAGCGTGGAATATCGGGGGGGCCAAGAGACCCAGTACTTC.

The V call is TRBV9, the J call TRBJ2-6; D not certain. The CDR3 loop spans 17 amino acids. Trimming stripped 0 bases from V and 1 base from J, with 11 bases between. Germline V CDR1 and CDR2: SGDLS, YYNGEE. The CDR3 nucleotides read TGTGCCAGCAGCGTAGGCATAGCCTTTTCTGGGGCCAACGTCCTGACTTTC. Translation: CASSVGIAFSGANVLTF.

The chain has TRBV7-3 and TRBJ2-3; D remains unclear. V lost 5 bases and J 5 bases, leaving 8 bases between the germline ends. Germline V gives CDR1 SGHTA, CDR2 FQGTGA. CDR3 size: 12 residues. In DNA, the CDR3 is TGTGCCAGCAGCCGTGTCGGAGATACGCAGTATTTT. It encodes CASSRVGDTQYF. Full variable domain (remainder filled in from reference TRBV7-3 and TRBJ2-3): GAGVSQTPSNKVTEKGKYVELRCDPISGHTALYWYRQSLGQGPEFLIYFQGTGAADDSGLPNDRFFAVRPEGSVSTLKIQRTERGDSAVYLCASSRVGDTQYFGPGTRLTVL.

This clone appeared a single time. The gene calls are TRBV28 and TRBJ1-6; TRBD1 is a possible D gene (6 bases). Trimming cost V 6 bases and J 9 bases, with 15 bases left between them. Germline lookup yields CDR1 MDHEN and CDR2 SYDVKM. This CDR3 is 14 amino acids long. CDR3 nucleotides: TGTGCCAGCAGAGAGACGGGGGGGCTTTCACCCCTCCACTTT. Its translation: CASRETGGLSPLHF. The full variable domain, rest sourced from reference TRBV28 and TRBJ1-6, is DVKVTQSSRYLVKRTGEKVFLECVQDMDHENMFWYRQDPGLGLRLIYFSYDVKMKEKGDIPEGYSVSREKKERFSLILESASTNQTSMYLCASRETGGLSPLHFGNGTRLTVT.

The chain has TRBV7-9 and TRBJ2-5; D might be TRBD2 (6 bases). This CDR3 contains 17 residues. The V and J ends lost 2 bases and 2 bases respectively, with 18 bases between them. The germline gives CDR1 SEHNR, CDR2 FQNEAQ (reference sequence). The CDR3 DNA is TGTGCCAGCAGCTTACGGGATTTCTTTAGCGGACAAGAGACCCAGTACTTC. As protein: CASSLRDFFSGQETQYF.

V and J are TRBV5-6 and TRBJ1-2; the D gene is possibly TRBD1 (6 bases). Trimming took 7 bases from V and 2 from J, leaving 12 bases between them. CDR1 is SGHDT, CDR2 YYEEEE, per germline. This CDR3 region has 13 residues. Here the CDR3 reads CASELTGNYGYTF. The CDR3 region has the DNA TGTGCCAGCGAACTTACAGGGAACTATGGCTACACCTTC.

J is TRBJ1-1 and V is TRBV27, with D perhaps matching TRBD1 (5 bases). Deletions cut 4 bases from V and 1 base from J, with 10 bases between. This CDR3 is built from 14 residues. The germline V gene has CDR1 MNHEY and CDR2 SMNVEV (reference sequence). CDR3 nucleotide sequence: TGTGCCAGCAGTTCCCTGGGGGGGAACACTGAAGCTTTCTTT. This gives the protein CASSSLGGNTEAFF.

This rearrangement joins TRBV28 to TRBJ1-2; no clear D. This CDR3 spans 12 amino acids. From germline, CDR1 is MDHEN and CDR2 SYDVKM. The germline V and J ends were trimmed by 2 bases and 8 bases, with 9 bases remaining between them. CDR3 sequence (DNA): TGTGCCAGCAGTTTAACGAGGGAGGGCTACACCTTC. This codes for CASSLTREGYTF.

This chain uses TRBV5-1 with TRBJ2-1; the match to TRBD1 covers 11 bases. CDR3 size: 18 residues. Germline V lookup: CDR1 SGHRS, CDR2 YFSETQ. The V and J ends lost 6 bases and 4 bases, in that order; junction bases with no gene match: 15. This CDR3 reads CASKPGFLGQGVYNEQFF. The CDR3 DNA sequence: TGCGCCAGCAAGCCGGGTTTCCTGGGACAGGGGGTTTACAATGAGCAGTTCTTC.

This chain links TRBV7-9 with TRBJ1-4; a weak D match, TRBD1 (6 bases). V was pared by 5 bases and J by 7 bases, with 20 bases between. The CDR3 runs 16 residues. Germline assignment: CDR1 SEHNR and CDR2 FQNEAQ (reference sequence). The CDR3: CASSEAAGAGGEKLFF. CDR3 bases: TGTGCCAGCAGCGAGGCGGCGGGGGCGGGAGGTGAAAAACTGTTTTTT. The full variable domain, rest sourced from reference TRBV7-9 and TRBJ1-4, is DTGVSQNPRHKITKRGQNVTFRCDPISEHNRLYWYRQTLGQGPEFLTYFQNEAQLEKSRLLSDRFSAERPKGSFSTLEIQRTEQGDSAMYLCASSEAAGAGGEKLFFGSGTQLSVL.

This sequence joins TRBV6-2 or TRBV6-3 and TRBJ1-2; D gene unclear. There are 14 residues in the CDR3. V shed 6 bases and J shed 0 bases, with 11 bases lying between them. From germline, CDR1 is MNHEY and CDR2 SVGEGT. CDR3 DNA: TGTGCCAGCAGCACCGGGGAGCCTAACTATGGCTACACCTTC. As protein: CASSTGEPNYGYTF.

The rearrangement uses TRBV27 and TRBJ2-2; D uncertain. In germline, CDR1 is MNHEY, CDR2 SMNVEV (reference sequence). V lost 6 bases and J lost 0, with 11 bases in between. This CDR3 region has 15 residues. CDR3 protein: CASSERSTNTGELFF. The CDR3, as DNA: TGTGCCAGCAGCGAACGGAGTACGAACACCGGGGAGCTGTTTTTT.

The CDR3 here is CASTRQGASNTGELFF. DNA of the CDR3: TGTGCCAGCACTCGACAGGGGGCTTCGAACACCGGGGAGCTGTTTTTT. The chain employs TRBV2 and TRBJ2-2; 10 bases fit TRBD1. The CDR3 sequence is 16 residues long. Germline V gene lookup returns CDR1 SNHLY and CDR2 FYNNEI. Trimming removed 7 bases from V and 0 bases from J; junction bases left unmatched: 5.

The rearrangement joins TRBV27 to TRBJ2-5, with D maybe TRBD2 (6 bases). The V gene's germline CDR1 is MNHEY and CDR2 SMNVEV (reference sequence). The CDR3 loop spans 14 amino acids. V was trimmed by 5 bases and J by 5 bases, leaving 15 bases between them. CDR3 in DNA: TGTGCCAGCAGTGGGGAGTGGGGGAGGGAGACCCAGTACTTC. Protein product: CASSGEWGRETQYF.

CDR3 sequence reads: CASSLRRDNYGYTF. CDR3 nucleotide sequence: TGTGCCAGCAGCTTAAGGAGAGACAACTATGGCTACACCTTC. This chain uses TRBV7-3 with TRBJ1-2; D call uncertain. The CDR3 spans 14 residues. The ends were cut back, 1 base at V and 2 bases at J, with 8 bases in the middle. Looked up from germline, CDR1 is SGHTA and CDR2 is FQGTGA.

The V and J genes are TRBV6-5 and TRBJ1-2, with D uncertain. The CDR3 loop spans 15 amino acids. Germline CDR1 is MNHEY and CDR2 is SVGAGI. V was cut by 0 bases and J by 2 bases, with 10 bases left in between. CDR3 amino acids: CASSYSQALNYGYTF. The CDR3 DNA sequence: TGTGCCAGCAGTTACTCCCAGGCATTAAACTATGGCTACACCTTC.

The chain has TRBV5-4 and TRBJ2-1; 12 bases are shared with TRBD2. Germline CDR1 reads SGHNT; CDR2 reads YYREEE (reference sequence). V shed 0 bases and J 7 bases; nucleotides not matched to a gene: 8. The CDR3 loop spans 17 amino acids. The CDR3 loop is CASSLGRTSGGHNEQFF. The CDR3 DNA follows: TGTGCCAGCAGCTTGGGGCGCACTAGCGGGGGGCATAATGAGCAGTTCTTC.

V and J are TRBV6-5 and TRBJ1-1; 9 nucleotides align to TRBD1. V was clipped by 2 bases and J by 6 bases; unmatched bases: 10. The CDR3 is made up of 16 amino acids. CDR1 and CDR2 (germline): MNHEY, SVGAGI. Here the CDR3 DNA reads TGTGCCAGCAGTTACCGCAGGACAGGGGCGGTGGCTGAAGCTTTCTTT. Translation gives CASSYRRTGAVAEAFF.

The chain uses TRBV18 and TRBJ2-1; D perhaps matches TRBD1 (6 bases). V lost 1 base to trimming and J lost 2 bases, with 9 bases between them. There are 15 residues in the CDR3. Germline CDR1 KGHSH, CDR2 LQKENI. The DNA for the CDR3 is TGTGCCAGCTCACCACGGCAGGGGACCTACAATGAGCAGTTCTTC. This codes for CASSPRQGTYNEQFF.

The chain uses TRBV30 and TRBJ1-4; a weak D match, TRBD1 (6 bases). This CDR3 contains 12 residues. Germline lookup yields CDR1 GTSNPN and CDR2 SVGIG (reference sequence). CDR3 nucleotide sequence: TGTGCTTGGGGGGCAAAGAATGAAAAACTGTTTTTT. As protein: CAWGAKNEKLFF.